The entry that follows covers one TCR beta chain sequence. Its specificity is not known. The data are from a study of OX40 agonist ivuxolimab in advanced cancers. Germline V gene sequence: CDR1 SSHAT, CDR2 FNYEAQ (reference sequence). The CDR3 runs to 16 residues. V gave up 3 bases and J gave up 5 bases; unmatched junction bases: 12. Study-wide points: Clonal expansion was among the lowest in partial responders at 0.1-3.0 mg/kg, especially CD8+.

The protocol was immunoSEQ multiplex PCR, while the TCRdb copy is restricted to in-frame clones and leaves out a portion. In the table there are tens of thousands of clones, 89% of which are singletons. Sequenced here: CD4+ or CD8+ T cells sorted from blood, sampled in a trial of the OX40 agonist ivuxolimab. This chain joins TRBV7-7 and TRBJ2-5, with 7 bases identical to TRBD2. This sequence was found in an adult with an advanced solid tumor such as melanoma, head and neck, liver or kidney cancer. Here the CDR3 reads CASSLRTSSARETQYF. The CDR3 coding sequence is TGTGCCAGCAGCTTGCGGACTAGTTCGGCCCGGGAGACCCAGTACTTC. Full variable domain (missing parts from reference TRBV7-7 and TRBJ2-5): GAGVSQSPRYKVTKRGQDVTLRCDPISSHATLYWYQQALGQGPEFLTYFNYEAQPDKSGLPSDRFSAERPEGSISTLTIQRTEQRDSAMYRCASSLRTSSARETQYFGPGTRLLVL.